Following are 7 T cell receptor beta chains from one sample sequenced in a study of T-cell memory formation after mild COVID-19. MiXCR was run by TCRdb on the 5' RACE reads, yielding one entry per CDR3 protein. The sample includes roughly 250,000 distinct CDR3 sequences, over 15% of them seen just once. Material: PBMCs or a T cell subset sorted from them (not recorded which). The receptors were sampled from a man aged 18 to 29 who had mild COVID-19 (a few samples of this study predate the infection). Cell type and time point are not known.

V usage is TRBV28 and J usage is TRBJ1-2; 9 nucleotides align to TRBD1. The length of the CDR3 is 15 residues. The V gene end was trimmed by 2 bases and the J gene end by 12 bases; junction bases not matched to a gene: 13. Germline assignment: CDR1 MDHEN and CDR2 SYDVKM. The CDR3 DNA sequence: TGTGCCAGCAGTTTAATTTTGGCGGGACAGGGCGTCGACACCTTC. Translated: CASSLILAGQGVDTF.

In its sample, this clonotype was seen a few times. Because it lacks the conserved phenylalanine or tryptophan at the end, this CDR3 is likely a read error. J is TRBJ2-1 and V is TRBV2; TRBD2 matches 10 bases. The CDR3 extends over 15 amino acids. Germline values: CDR1 SNHLY, CDR2 FYNNEI. The V gene end was trimmed by 5 bases and the J gene end by 8 bases; junction bases not matched to a gene: 9. CDR3: CASSRPSGGIDEQFS. The CDR3 nucleotides are TGTGCCAGCAGTAGGCCTAGCGGGGGTATAGATGAGCAGTTCTCC.

As DNA, the CDR3 is TGTGCCAGCAGCTACCAGGGGACCACTGAAGCTTTCTTT. Translated, it gives CASSYQGTTEAFF. The V and J genes are TRBV7-9 and TRBJ1-1; D possibly corresponds to TRBD1 (6 bases). The V and J ends lost 4 bases and 4 bases respectively, with 10 bases between them. This CDR3 comprises 13 residues. Germline CDR1 is SEHNR and CDR2 is FQNEAQ (reference sequence).

J is TRBJ2-4 and V is TRBV20-1, with D tentatively TRBD1 (6 bases). The CDR3 extends over 13 amino acids. V lost 7 bases to trimming and J lost 0 bases, with 10 bases between them. Germline V gene lookup returns CDR1 DFQATT and CDR2 SNEGSKA (reference sequence). The DNA of the CDR3 is TGCAGTGTTACAGGGATAGCCAAAAACATTCAGTACTTC. Protein: CSVTGIAKNIQYF.

The chain links TRBV7-2 to TRBJ1-2; D is unresolved. Trimming took off 5 bases at V and 8 bases at J, with 18 bases between the two ends. The V gene's germline CDR1 is SGHTA and CDR2 FQGNSA. The CDR3 is 14 residues long. CDR3 residues: CASSLRAYQEGYTF. The CDR3, as DNA: TGTGCCAGCAGCCTAAGGGCCTACCAGGAAGGCTACACCTTC.

In its sample, this clonotype was seen a few times. The CDR3 DNA sequence: TGCAGTGCTAGGAGGGACAGGAGCACCGGGGAGCTGTTTTTT. Encoded protein: CSARRDRSTGELFF. The rearrangement uses TRBV20-1 and TRBJ2-2; 8 nucleotides line up with TRBD1. The junction had 4 bases not matched to a gene; V was cut back by 3 bases and J by 4 bases. Germline V gene data show CDR1 as DFQATT and CDR2 as SNEGSKA (reference sequence). This CDR3 has 14 amino acids.

The V call is TRBV3-1, the J call TRBJ1-6; TRBD1 aligns across 11 bases. The germline V gene encodes CDR1 LGHDT and CDR2 YNNKEL (reference sequence). Losses at the gene ends were 4 bases for V and 13 bases for J; bases not matched to a gene: 0. CDR3 length: 12 residues. CDR3: CASSRDRGPLHF. The CDR3 coding sequence is TGTGCCAGCAGCCGGGACAGGGGGCCCCTCCACTTT.